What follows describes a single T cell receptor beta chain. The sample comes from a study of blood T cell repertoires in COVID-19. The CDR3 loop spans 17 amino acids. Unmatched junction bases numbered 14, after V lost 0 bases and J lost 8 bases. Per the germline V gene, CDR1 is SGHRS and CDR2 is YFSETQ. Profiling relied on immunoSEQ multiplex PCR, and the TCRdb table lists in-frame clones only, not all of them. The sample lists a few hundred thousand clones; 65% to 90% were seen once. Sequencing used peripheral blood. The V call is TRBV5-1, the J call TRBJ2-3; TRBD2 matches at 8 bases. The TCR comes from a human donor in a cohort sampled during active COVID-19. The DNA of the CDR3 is TGCGCCAGCAGCTTGGGGGAACCCGGGGGGGCCGGAGCTACGCAGTATTTT. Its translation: CASSLGEPGGAGATQYF.